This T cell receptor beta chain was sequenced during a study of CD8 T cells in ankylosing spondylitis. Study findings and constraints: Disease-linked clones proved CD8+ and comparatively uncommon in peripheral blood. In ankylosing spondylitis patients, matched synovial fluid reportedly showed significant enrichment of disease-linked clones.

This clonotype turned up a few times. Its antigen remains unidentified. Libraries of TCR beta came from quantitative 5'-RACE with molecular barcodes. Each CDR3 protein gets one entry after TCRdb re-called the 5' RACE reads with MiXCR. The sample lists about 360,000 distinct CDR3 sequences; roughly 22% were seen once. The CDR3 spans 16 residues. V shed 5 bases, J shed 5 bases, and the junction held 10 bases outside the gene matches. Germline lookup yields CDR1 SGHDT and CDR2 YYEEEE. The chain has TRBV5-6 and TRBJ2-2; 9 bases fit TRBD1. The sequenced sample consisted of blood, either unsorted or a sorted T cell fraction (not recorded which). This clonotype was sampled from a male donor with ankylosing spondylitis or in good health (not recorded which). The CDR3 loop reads CASRSERQGDTGELFF. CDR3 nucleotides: TGTGCCAGCAGGTCTGAGCGACAGGGGGATACCGGGGAGCTGTTTTTT.